This T cell receptor beta chain derives from a study of CD8 T cells in Susac syndrome. The sequenced target, TCR beta, came from blood CD8+ and CD4+ T cells. The multiple sclerosis control group was made up of treatment-naive patients with stable or active relapsing-remitting disease. The V gene's germline CDR1 is SGHRS and CDR2 YFSETQ. The CDR3 is made up of 15 amino acids. The V end lost 4 bases, the J end lost 7 bases, and 20 bases lay between the germline ends. Random hexamers were used to reverse transcribe an amount of about 0.45 to 1 ug RNA. TCRdb reprocessed the immunoSEQ multiplex PCR reads via MiXCR and lists one record per CDR3 protein. The sample contains about 70,000 distinct CDR3 sequences, roughly 95% of which appear only once.

This sequence originates from a human donor with multiple sclerosis. This chain uses TRBV5-1 with TRBJ1-1, with D perhaps matching TRBD1 (6 bases). Sequenced input: CD4+ T cells from PBMCs. DNA for the CDR3: TGCGCCAGCAGCCCAAAGGGGGGAACGGGTGATGAAGCTTTCTTT. Protein product: CASSPKGGTGDEAFF.